This T cell receptor (beta chain) was retrieved from a study of T cell responses to AZD1222 COVID-19 vaccine. Data came from immunoSEQ multiplex PCR; TCRdb stores just in-frame clones and leaves some out. This sample has 100,000 or so clones; about 88% occur once, and the top ten carry less than 6%. The CDR3 is made up of 14 amino acids. Trimming left V 1 base short and J 5 bases short, with 9 bases between. The germline CDR1 and CDR2 sequences are LGHNA and YNFKEQ. This specimen was peripheral blood, taken on day 0 of AZD1222 vaccination. This TCR was sampled from an adult in good health. The chain carries TRBV4-2 and TRBJ1-3, with D possibly matching TRBD1 (5 bases). The CDR3 sequence is CASSQVDSRNTIYF. CDR3 nucleotides: TGTGCCAGCAGCCAAGTCGACAGTCGAAACACCATATATTTT.